The TCR beta chain described here comes from a study of Ad26.COV2.S vaccination and SARS-CoV-2 variants (dated by TCRdb to about 2021). Background for the entire study: Vaccine-arm donors were drawn from COV1001, a multicentre, randomized, double-blind, placebo-controlled phase I-IIa trial of Ad26.COV2.S in healthy adults. Ad26.COV2.S was given intramuscularly at 5x10^10 or 1x10^11 viral particles, as a single shot or as two shots 56 days apart. Sequencing of the TCRbeta repertoire served to evaluate the specificity and breadth of SARS-CoV-2-reactive T cell receptors following Ad26.COV2.S vaccination. The TCR-sequenced set comprised approximately 30 samples: around 20 Ad26.COV2.S vaccine recipients, 5 placebo recipients and 8 SARS-CoV-2 convalescent individuals. Trial participants were randomized into five groups of five: low-dose or high-dose Ad26.COV2.S given once or twice, or placebo on both occasions. Investigators did not know the trial group allocation while performing experiments and assessing outcomes.

TCRbeta CDR3 regions were sequenced with the immunoSEQ Assay. After extraction, genomic DNA underwent amplification by bias-controlled multiplex PCR, followed by high-throughput sequencing. The paper's processing steps were these. To quantify the absolute abundance of every unique TCRbeta CDR3 region, sequences were collapsed and filtered. T cell fraction was estimated by normalizing TCRbeta template counts to usable DNA, which was measured by amplifying reference genes present in all nucleated cells. Repertoire TCRs were annotated as SARS-CoV-2-specific when V gene, CDR3 amino acid sequence and J gene were exactly matched to a known reactive TCR set. MIRA supplied the reference SARS-CoV-2 TCR set, which was filtered for enrichment in COVID-19-positive ImmuneCODE repertoires so that public or cross-reactive TCRs were removed. Drawing on the MIRA antigens, annotated TCRs were analysed further at the level of specific ORF or position within ORF. Breadth was defined as the number of annotated unique rearrangements divided by the total number of unique productive rearrangements, and depth was defined as the summed frequency of the annotated unique rearrangements. Two-sided Wilcoxon rank-sum tests were used to compare TCR breadth between groups. TCRdb holds this immuneACCESS table with in-frame rearrangements only. Some clones are missing; in checked studies, unresolved V genes explain under half, and the rest has no known cause. That table gives V, J and clone size, and the DNA gave D and trimming. This sample holds about 410,000 clones; approximately 86% were observed only once. The ten most abundant clones make up approximately 3.7% of the sample.

Including cysteine and phenylalanine, the CDR3 has 17 amino acids. The retained sequence is limited to the CDR3, 51 bases, with the frame set at the first base. V is pared back by 5 bases and J by 1 base, with 20 bases lying between the germline termini. Looking up the germline V gene yields CDR1 SGHVS and CDR2 FQNEAQ. Details on this clone: Its antigen has not been determined. Nothing much larger sits one base from this clone, and base qualities are not available.

The meaning of the sample's treatment or condition label: 19 received Ad26.COV2.S at low or high dose, single or two shots; several received placebo; per-sample allocation not given. For vaccine and placebo recipients, repertoires were sequenced using samples collected on day 63 after the first injection. Between 29 July and 7 August 2020, Cohort 1b enrolled 25 adults aged 18-55 years at one site in Boston, USA. Ad26.COV2.S was a replication-incompetent adenovirus type 26 vector that expressed a prefusion-stabilized SARS-CoV-2 spike protein derived from the original Wuhan strain. What the research found in general, with its limitations: It was noted by the authors that total T cell responses may have been underestimated by the TCR breadth and depth analyses. Substantial breadth of spike-specific CD8+ and CD4+ T cell responses was reported after vaccination. The study was not powered to compare responses between vaccine doses or regimens. Vaccine and placebo recipients had comparable non-spike TCR breadth, which fits with the vaccine containing only spike. Higher spike-specific TCR breadth was observed in Ad26.COV2.S recipients than in placebo recipients (P = 0.0014).

Sequencing used peripheral blood, obtained in a trial of Ad26.COV2.S vaccine versus placebo. The sequence came from a person aged 18 to 65 who received the Ad26.COV2.S COVID-19 vaccine or a placebo. The chain is made from TRBV7-8 and TRBJ1-1, with the identity of the D gene unclear. The CDR3 amino acid sequence is: CASSASPFAGKNTEAFF. The base sequence is TGTGCCAGCAGCGCAAGCCCCTTTGCCGGGAAGAACACTGAAGCTTTCTTT.